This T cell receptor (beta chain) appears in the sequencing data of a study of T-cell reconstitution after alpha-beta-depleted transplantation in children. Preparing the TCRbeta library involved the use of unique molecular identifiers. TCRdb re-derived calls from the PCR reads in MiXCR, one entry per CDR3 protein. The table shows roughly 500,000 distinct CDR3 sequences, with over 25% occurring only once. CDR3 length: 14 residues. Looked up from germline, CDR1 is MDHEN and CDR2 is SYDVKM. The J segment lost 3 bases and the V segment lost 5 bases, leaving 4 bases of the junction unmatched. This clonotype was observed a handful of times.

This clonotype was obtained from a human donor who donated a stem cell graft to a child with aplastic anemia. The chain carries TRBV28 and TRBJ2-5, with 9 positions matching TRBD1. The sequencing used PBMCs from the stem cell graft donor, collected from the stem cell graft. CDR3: CASSRRDREETQYF. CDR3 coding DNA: TGTGCCAGCAGTCGACGGGACAGGGAAGAGACCCAGTACTTC.